The T cell receptor beta chain described here comes from a study of cytomegalovirus exposure and HLA in healthy donors. Vbeta (60) and Jbeta (13) primers were used in the PCR. Data came from immunoSEQ multiplex PCR; TCRdb stores just in-frame clones and leaves some out. The sample records approximately 80,000 clones, 55% to 70% being singletons. Concerning this clone: What it recognizes is unknown. Germline is not matched at one junction end, which may reflect a read error.

Regarding the study as a whole: The likely explanation for a cluster of highly shared sequence variants was sequencing artifact. Immune exposure information available was restricted to CMV serostatus.

Germline V gene lookup returns CDR1 MNHEY and CDR2 SMNVEV (reference sequence). The length of the CDR3 is 15 residues. The sample was PBMCs. The sequence came from a woman in her thirties or forties in good health and CMV-seropositive. The chain employs TRBV27 and TRBJ2-7; TRBD2 matches at 13 bases. In DNA, the CDR3 is TGTGCCAGCAGTTGGACTAGCGGGAGCTCCCACGAGCAGTACTTC. It codes for CASSWTSGSSHEQYF.